These 6 T cell receptor beta chains were sequenced from one sample in a study of blood T cell repertoires in COVID-19. Sequenced by immunoSEQ multiplex PCR; TCRdb stores in-frame clones only, minus some. The data contain roughly 160,000 clones, roughly 93% of them seen just once; the ten biggest clones take up roughly 2.1%. The sample taken for sequencing was peripheral blood. These receptors were collected from a man between 18 and 29 years old with acute or convalescent COVID-19.

This clone was seen a single time. The chain links TRBV10-1 to TRBJ2-2, with a weak D call TRBD2 (5 bases). CDR1 WNHNN and CDR2 SYGVQD come from the germline V gene (reference sequence). With 3 bases removed from V and 0 bases from J, the gap between germline ends came to 8 bases. The CDR3 extends over 15 amino acids. The CDR3, as DNA: TGCGCCAGCAGTGATTCGGGGTCGAACACCGGGGAGCTGTTTTTT. Its protein product is CASSDSGSNTGELFF.

The chain combines TRBV7-9 with TRBJ1-1; 8 positions match TRBD1. Per germline, CDR1 SEHNR and CDR2 FQNEAQ (reference sequence). The junction had 12 bases not matched to a gene; V was cut back by 5 bases and J by 4 bases. The CDR3 covers 16 residues. CDR3 bases: TGTGCCAGCAGCGTACCCAGGGGGCACGAGGGCACTGAAGCTTTCTTT. Translating it yields CASSVPRGHEGTEAFF.

The chain carries TRBV4-1 and TRBJ2-1; perhaps TRBD1 as D (6 bases). The CDR3 loop spans 15 amino acids. CDR1 is MGHRA, CDR2 YSYEKL, per germline. Trimming cost V 0 bases and J 5 bases, with 11 bases left between them. Here the CDR3 DNA reads TGCGCCAGCAGCCAAGATGGGGACAATGACAATGAGCAGTTCTTC. The encoded protein is CASSQDGDNDNEQFF.

Note on this clone: Other nucleotide sequences in the sample specify the same CDR3. The chain employs TRBV2 and TRBJ1-4; D is possibly TRBD1 (6 bases). Trimming cost V 4 bases and J 8 bases, with 8 bases left between them. The V gene's germline CDR1 is SNHLY and CDR2 FYNNEI. The CDR3 spans 12 residues. The CDR3 loop is CASSGRGEKLFF. The CDR3 DNA sequence: TGTGCCAGCAGTGGAAGGGGGGAAAAACTGTTTTTT.

The rearrangement joins TRBV18 to TRBJ1-2; TRBD1 aligns across 9 bases. The CDR3 runs to 15 residues. Unmatched junction bases numbered 4, after V lost 3 bases and J lost 2 bases. The germline V gene encodes CDR1 KGHSH and CDR2 LQKENI. The CDR3 DNA sequence: TGTGCCAGCTCACCGGGACAGGGCTTCAACTATGGCTACACCTTC. It encodes CASSPGQGFNYGYTF.

J is TRBJ1-1 and V is TRBV27; D may be TRBD1 (5 bases). The CDR3 spans 15 residues. V was shortened by 4 bases and J by 4 bases, with 16 bases between the two germline ends. Germline V gene data show CDR1 as MNHEY and CDR2 as SMNVEV (reference sequence). CDR3 in DNA: TGTGCCAGCAGTTCAGAAGGGGAATGGCGCACTGAAGCTTTCTTT. It yields the protein CASSSEGEWRTEAFF.